This record looks at one TCR beta chain sequence and its context. The CDR3 runs to 15 residues. Authors' analysis steps: Reference gene primer amplification in the assay estimated nucleated cell counts. Only in-frame clones appear in the TCRdb table, and some are missing; sequencing was by immunoSEQ multiplex PCR. V, J and clone size were drawn from that table, and D and trimming were deduced from the DNA. The sample lists some 60,000 clones, roughly 90% occurring once. The data were obtained in a study of blood T cell repertoires in COVID-19. Study-wide context: Samples taken during acute and convalescent COVID-19 were collected in the United States, Italy and Spain. T cells, B-cell-depleted T cells, or PBMCs supplied cDNA or gDNA.

The chain employs TRBV21-1 and TRBJ1-5. TRBV21-1 is a pseudogene. Specimen: peripheral blood. The clonotype comes from a man aged 60 to 75 with acute or convalescent COVID-19. The DNA of the CDR3 is TGTGCCAGCAGCAAACGGGGATGGAGCAATCAGCCCCAGCATTTT. It is translated as CASSKRGWSNQPQHF.